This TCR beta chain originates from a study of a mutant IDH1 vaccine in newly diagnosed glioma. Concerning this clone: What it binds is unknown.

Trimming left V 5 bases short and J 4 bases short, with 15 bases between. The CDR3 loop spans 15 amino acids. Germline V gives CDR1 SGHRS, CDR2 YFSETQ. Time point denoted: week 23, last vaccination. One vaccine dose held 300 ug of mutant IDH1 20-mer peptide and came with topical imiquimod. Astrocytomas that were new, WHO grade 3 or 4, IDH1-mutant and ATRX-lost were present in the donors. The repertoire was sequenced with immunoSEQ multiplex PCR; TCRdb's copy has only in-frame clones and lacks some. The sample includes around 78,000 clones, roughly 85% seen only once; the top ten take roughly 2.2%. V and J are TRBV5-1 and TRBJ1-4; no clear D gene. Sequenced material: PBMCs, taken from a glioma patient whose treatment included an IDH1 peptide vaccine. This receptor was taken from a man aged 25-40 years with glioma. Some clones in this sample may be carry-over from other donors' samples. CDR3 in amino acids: CASRRVGNDNEKLFF. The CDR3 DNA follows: TGCGCCAGCAGGAGGGTGGGGAACGATAATGAAAAACTGTTTTTT.